This T cell receptor (beta chain) came from a study of blood T cell repertoires in COVID-19. The protocol was immunoSEQ multiplex PCR, while the TCRdb copy is restricted to in-frame clones and leaves out a portion. The sample includes about 90,000 clones, approximately 80% seen only once; the top ten take 12%. The CDR3 sequence is 13 residues long. CDR1 SGHDN and CDR2 FVKESK come from the germline V gene. Losses at the gene ends were 5 bases for V and 3 bases for J; bases not matched to a gene: 2. The rearrangement uses TRBV14 and TRBJ1-2, with TRBD1 identical over 8 bases. The clonotype was recovered from a woman in her 70s with active or convalescent COVID-19. The sample was peripheral blood. CDR3 protein: CASSEDRDYGYTF. The CDR3 DNA reads as TGTGCCAGCAGCGAGGACAGGGACTATGGCTACACCTTC.